This is a list of T cell receptor beta chains from one sample in a study of regulatory T cells in long-lasting Graves disease. TCRdb called the multiplex PCR reads again in MiXCR, with one record for every CDR3 protein. The table includes approximately 400,000 distinct CDR3 sequences, about 15% detected once. These sequences were also reported in another study, on T cells in Graves' hyperthyroidism and ophthalmopathy.

The sample consisted of peripheral blood mononuclear cells (PBMCs), taken at new diagnosis, from a patient treated with antithyroid drugs. The receptor source for this set is a woman aged 25-40 years with Graves disease. Both conserved end residues are part of each CDR3. A D gene is named only where the DNA matches it firmly. Rows may omit the clone size; those that give it use once, few, many or a size class.

d_gene,abundance,v_gene,j_gene,CDR3aa,CDR3nt
TRBD2,NA,TRBV29-1,TRBJ2-2,CSVGLLAGGNTGELFF,TGCAGCGTCGGCCTACTAGCGGGAGGAAACACCGGGGAGCTGTTTTTT
NA,NA,TRBV6-5,TRBJ1-2,CASSYVGKGYTF,TGTGCCAGCAGTTACGTAGGGAAAGGCTACACCTTC
NA,many,TRBV5-1,TRBJ2-1,CASSLLGGANYNEQFF,TGCGCCAGCAGCTTGTTGGGCGGGGCGAACTACAATGAGCAGTTCTTC
NA,NA,TRBV5-5,TRBJ2-2,CASSPGVTNTGELFF,TGTGCCAGCAGCCCCGGAGTGACGAACACCGGGGAGCTGTTTTTT
TRBD1,NA,TRBV11-3,TRBJ2-2,CASSLDRQGPDGELFF,TGTGCCAGCAGCTTAGATCGACAGGGGCCTGACGGGGAGCTGTTTTTT
TRBD1,NA,TRBV7-2,TRBJ1-1,CASSLGQGAFSTEAFF,TGTGCCAGCAGCTTAGGACAGGGGGCGTTTTCCACTGAAGCTTTCTTT
NA,few,TRBV29-1,TRBJ2-7,CSVAVQPCEQYF,TGCAGCGTTGCCGTGCAGCCCTGCGAGCAGTACTTC
TRBD1,few,TRBV29-1,TRBJ1-4,CSGEQGVSEKLFF,TGCAGCGGCGAGCAGGGGGTCAGTGAAAAACTGTTTTTT
NA,many,TRBV12-3/TRBV12-4,TRBJ2-2,CAMALIAPGELFF,TGTGCCATGGCCCTGATTGCTCCCGGGGAGCTGTTTTTT
TRBD2,many,TRBV20-1,TRBJ2-1,CSARSSGLYNEQFF,TGCAGTGCGAGGAGTAGCGGGTTATACAATGAGCAGTTCTTC
TRBD2,many,TRBV20-1,TRBJ2-3,CSARGLAGGSTDTQYF,TGCAGTGCTAGAGGCCTCGCGGGGGGGAGCACAGATACGCAGTATTTT
TRBD1,NA,TRBV18,TRBJ1-4,CASSANRGSVNEKLFF,TGTGCCAGCTCAGCAAACAGGGGGTCCGTCAATGAAAAACTGTTTTTT
TRBD2,few,TRBV6-5,TRBJ2-7,CASSYSLRGAGMYEQYF,TGTGCCAGCAGTTACTCCCTCCGAGGAGCGGGAATGTACGAGCAGTACTTC
NA,many,TRBV18,TRBJ1-1,CASSPLGLNTEAFF,TGTGCCAGCTCACCACTTGGTCTGAACACTGAAGCTTTCTTT
TRBD1,NA,TRBV7-2,TRBJ2-1,CASSFSTGLEQFF,TGTGCCAGCAGCTTTTCGACAGGGCTTGAGCAGTTCTTC
NA,many,TRBV18,TRBJ1-2,CASSPGFGYTF,TGTGCCAGCTCACCAGGGTTCGGCTACACCTTC
NA,NA,TRBV5-4,TRBJ2-7,CASSSKGAASPYVRQYF,TGTGCCAGCAGCTCTAAGGGAGCAGCGAGCCCCTACGTCCGTCAGTACTTC
NA,many,TRBV15,TRBJ1-4,CATSRLGGEEKLFF,TGTGCCACCAGCAGACTTGGGGGTGAGGAAAAACTGTTTTTT
NA,many,TRBV7-3,TRBJ2-3,CASSLDLVDTQYF,TGTGCCAGCAGCCTGGACCTTGTGGATACGCAGTATTTT
TRBD1,NA,TRBV12-3/TRBV12-4,TRBJ2-7,CASRGQGACEQYF,TGTGCCAGTAGAGGACAGGGGGCCTGCGAGCAGTACTTC
TRBD2,many,TRBV24-1,TRBJ2-1,CATSRSASGFYNEQFF,TGTGCCACCAGTAGATCAGCTAGCGGGTTTTACAATGAGCAGTTCTTC
NA,NA,TRBV28,TRBJ1-4,CASTTTAATNEKLFF,TGTGCCAGCACCACGACGGCTGCAACTAATGAAAAACTGTTTTTT
NA,many,TRBV9,TRBJ1-5,CASSVAGGNQPQHF,TGTGCCAGCAGCGTAGCCGGGGGTAATCAGCCCCAGCATTTT
NA,few,TRBV5-1,TRBJ2-3,CASSPDPSTDTQYF,TGCGCCAGCAGCCCAGATCCGAGCACAGATACGCAGTATTTT
NA,NA,TRBV7-6,TRBJ2-1,CASSLDIPTGSYNEQFF,TGTGCCAGCAGCCTCGATATTCCCACAGGCTCCTACAATGAGCAGTTCTTC
NA,NA,TRBV29-1,TRBJ2-3,CSVEEEWTATSTDTQYF,TGCAGCGTTGAAGAGGAATGGACGGCTACTAGCACAGATACGCAGTATTTT
NA,many,TRBV10-1,TRBJ2-2,CASSRARVTGELFF,TGCGCCAGCTCTAGGGCTCGGGTCACCGGGGAGCTGTTTTTT